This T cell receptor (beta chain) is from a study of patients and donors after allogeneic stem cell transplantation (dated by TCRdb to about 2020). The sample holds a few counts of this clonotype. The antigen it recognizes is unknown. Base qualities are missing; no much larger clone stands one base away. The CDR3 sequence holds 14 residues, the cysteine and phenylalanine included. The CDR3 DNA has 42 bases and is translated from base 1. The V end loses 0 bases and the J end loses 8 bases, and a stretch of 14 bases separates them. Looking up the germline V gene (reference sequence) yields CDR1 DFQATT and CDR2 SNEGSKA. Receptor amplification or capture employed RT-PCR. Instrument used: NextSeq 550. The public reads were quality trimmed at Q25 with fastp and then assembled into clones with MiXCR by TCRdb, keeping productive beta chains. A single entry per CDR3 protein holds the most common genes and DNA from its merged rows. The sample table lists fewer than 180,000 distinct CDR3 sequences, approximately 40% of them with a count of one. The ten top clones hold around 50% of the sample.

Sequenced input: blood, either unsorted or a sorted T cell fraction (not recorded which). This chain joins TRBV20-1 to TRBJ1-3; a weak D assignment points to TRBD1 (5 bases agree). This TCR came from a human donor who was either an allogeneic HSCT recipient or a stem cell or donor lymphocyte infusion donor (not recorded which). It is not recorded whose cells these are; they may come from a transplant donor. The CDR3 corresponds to CSARDVGAGDTIYF. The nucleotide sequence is TGCAGTGCTAGAGATGTCGGGGCTGGGGACACCATATATTTT.